These 14 T cell receptor beta chains originate from one sample sequenced in a study of cytomegalovirus exposure and HLA in healthy donors. The PCR contained 60 Vbeta and 13 Jbeta primers. TCRdb's copy holds only in-frame clones and misses some; the assay was immunoSEQ multiplex PCR. The sample yields fewer than 350,000 clones, over 85% seen once. The source material was PBMCs. Every receptor here comes from a woman between 18 and 29 years old in good health and CMV-seronegative.

J is TRBJ1-1 and V is TRBV6-5, with D possibly being TRBD1 (5 bases). The germline gives CDR1 MNHEY, CDR2 SVGAGI. Trimming cost V 4 bases and J 0 bases, with 9 bases left between them. The CDR3 loop spans 14 amino acids. The CDR3 is CASSFDSLNTEAFF. The CDR3 DNA is TGTGCCAGCAGTTTTGACAGCCTGAACACTGAAGCTTTCTTT.

The chain joins TRBV11-2 to TRBJ2-7; 9 nucleotides line up with TRBD1. J gave up 2 bases and V 5 bases, and 7 bases lay outside the gene matches. Looked up from germline, CDR1 is SGHAT and CDR2 is FQNNGV. This CDR3 spans 15 amino acids. CDR3 in amino acids: CASSPTDRGPYEQYF. The CDR3 DNA reads TGTGCCAGCAGCCCTACGGACAGGGGCCCCTACGAGCAGTACTTC.

The rearrangement links TRBV19 to TRBJ2-1; 8 positions agree with TRBD1. The V segment lost 5 bases and the J segment 6 bases; nucleotides outside the gene matches: 3. The CDR3 extends over 13 amino acids. From germline, CDR1 is LNHDA and CDR2 SQIVND (reference sequence). The CDR3 DNA is TGTGCCAGTAGTGTTCAGGGGGCCAATGAGCAGTTCTTC. Translation: CASSVQGANEQFF.

The chain recombines TRBV5-6 with TRBJ1-1, with 11 bases matching TRBD1. CDR3 size: 13 residues. With 4 bases clipped from V and 7 bases from J, the junction kept 3 bases outside the gene matches. Germline values: CDR1 SGHDT, CDR2 YYEEEE. CDR3 region: CASSRGTGGEAFF. The CDR3 DNA sequence: TGTGCCAGCAGCCGGGGGACAGGGGGTGAAGCTTTCTTT.

V and J are TRBV5-1 and TRBJ1-1; D not certain. The CDR3 has 13 amino acids. CDR1 is SGHRS, CDR2 YFSETQ, per germline. Trimming shortened V by 4 bases and J by 8 bases, and 15 bases separated the two germline ends. For the CDR3, the DNA is TGCGCCAGCAGCCCCGATTGGGCCCAGGAAGCTTTCTTT. Protein: CASSPDWAQEAFF.

CDR3 in DNA: TGTGCCAGCACTACTTGGAGAGAAGCTTTCTTT. This codes for CASTTWREAFF. The chain has TRBV28 and TRBJ1-1, with D unresolved. The ends were cut back, 7 bases at V and 8 bases at J, with 11 bases in the middle. Germline CDR1 and CDR2: MDHEN and SYDVKM. This CDR3 has 11 residues.

The chain employs TRBV9 and TRBJ2-1; no reliable D call. CDR1 is SGDLS and CDR2 is YYNGEE in the germline V gene. There are 13 residues in the CDR3. Trimming stripped 0 bases from V and 8 bases from J, with 9 bases between. DNA of the CDR3: TGTGCCAGCAGCGTAGGTTTGGGCTATGAGCAGTTCTTC. It codes for CASSVGLGYEQFF.

The V call is TRBV30, the J call TRBJ2-7, with TRBD1 identical over 7 bases. V lost 7 bases, J lost 3 bases, and 6 bases stayed unmatched. In germline, CDR1 is GTSNPN, CDR2 SVGIG (reference sequence). This CDR3 has 12 residues. The CDR3 loop is CASSPGGYEQYF. The CDR3 bases are TGTGCCTCCTCCCCAGGGGGCTACGAGCAGTACTTC.

The chain joins TRBV6-5 to TRBJ1-2, with a weak D call TRBD1 (5 bases). The CDR3 sequence is 12 residues long. CDR1 and CDR2 (germline): MNHEY, SVGAGI. V lost 6 bases to trimming and J lost 7 bases, with 12 bases between them. CDR3 region: CASSPGTPGYTF. The CDR3 DNA follows: TGTGCCAGCAGCCCCGGGACTCCTGGCTACACCTTC.

The chain has TRBV5-4 and TRBJ1-1; 8 nucleotides line up with TRBD1. Trimming took 6 bases from V and 4 from J; bases not matched to a gene: 11. The CDR3 is 15 amino acids. CDR1 and CDR2 (germline): SGHNT, YYREEE (reference sequence). This CDR3 is CASNSSVDRVTEAFF. DNA of the CDR3: TGTGCCAGCAACTCCTCCGTGGACAGGGTCACTGAAGCTTTCTTT.

This chain links TRBV6-5 with TRBJ2-5, with 12 bases lining up with TRBD2. TRBJ2-7 explains the end of the DNA better; the J call may be wrong. This CDR3 spans 14 amino acids. Germline CDR1 is MNHEY and CDR2 is SVGAGI. The CDR3 is CASSRTSGKHEQYF. The CDR3 DNA reads TGTGCCAGCAGTCGGACTAGCGGGAAACACGAGCAGTACTTC.

The chain couples TRBV15 to TRBJ2-1; the D gene is possibly TRBD2 (5 bases). The germline CDR1 and CDR2 sequences are LNHNV and YYDKDF (reference sequence). CDR3 length: 12 amino acids. Trimming took 0 bases from V and 15 from J, leaving 12 bases between them. This CDR3 reads CATSRDGEMSFF. CDR3 nucleotides: TGTGCCACCAGCAGAGATGGGGAGATGTCGTTCTTC.

This clone was detected only once. The CDR3 DNA reads as TGTGCCAGCAGTGATCTTTTGACAGGGGTAGTTGGAACTCAGCCCCAGCATTTT. Translating gives CASSDLLTGVVGTQPQHF. The rearrangement joins TRBV2 to TRBJ1-5; 8 bases are a match to TRBD1. V lost 3 bases, J lost 6 bases, and 16 bases stayed unmatched. This CDR3 contains 18 residues. Germline V gives CDR1 SNHLY, CDR2 FYNNEI.

This chain joins TRBV9 and TRBJ1-1, with D uncertain. Between the trimmed V and J ends, which lost 0 bases and 11 bases, there was a span of 14 bases. This CDR3 region has 13 residues. Germline V gene data show CDR1 as SGDLS and CDR2 as YYNGEE. The CDR3 bases are TGTGCCAGCAGCGTAGCCGGGGAGAGGGAGGCTTTCTTT. It yields the protein CASSVAGEREAFF. The variable domain in full, completed from reference TRBV9 and TRBJ1-1, reads DSGVTQTPKHLITATGQRVTLRCSPRSGDLSVYWYQQSLDQGLQFLIQYYNGEERAKGNILERFSAQQFPDLHSELNLSSLELGDSALYFCASSVAGEREAFFGQGTRLTVV.